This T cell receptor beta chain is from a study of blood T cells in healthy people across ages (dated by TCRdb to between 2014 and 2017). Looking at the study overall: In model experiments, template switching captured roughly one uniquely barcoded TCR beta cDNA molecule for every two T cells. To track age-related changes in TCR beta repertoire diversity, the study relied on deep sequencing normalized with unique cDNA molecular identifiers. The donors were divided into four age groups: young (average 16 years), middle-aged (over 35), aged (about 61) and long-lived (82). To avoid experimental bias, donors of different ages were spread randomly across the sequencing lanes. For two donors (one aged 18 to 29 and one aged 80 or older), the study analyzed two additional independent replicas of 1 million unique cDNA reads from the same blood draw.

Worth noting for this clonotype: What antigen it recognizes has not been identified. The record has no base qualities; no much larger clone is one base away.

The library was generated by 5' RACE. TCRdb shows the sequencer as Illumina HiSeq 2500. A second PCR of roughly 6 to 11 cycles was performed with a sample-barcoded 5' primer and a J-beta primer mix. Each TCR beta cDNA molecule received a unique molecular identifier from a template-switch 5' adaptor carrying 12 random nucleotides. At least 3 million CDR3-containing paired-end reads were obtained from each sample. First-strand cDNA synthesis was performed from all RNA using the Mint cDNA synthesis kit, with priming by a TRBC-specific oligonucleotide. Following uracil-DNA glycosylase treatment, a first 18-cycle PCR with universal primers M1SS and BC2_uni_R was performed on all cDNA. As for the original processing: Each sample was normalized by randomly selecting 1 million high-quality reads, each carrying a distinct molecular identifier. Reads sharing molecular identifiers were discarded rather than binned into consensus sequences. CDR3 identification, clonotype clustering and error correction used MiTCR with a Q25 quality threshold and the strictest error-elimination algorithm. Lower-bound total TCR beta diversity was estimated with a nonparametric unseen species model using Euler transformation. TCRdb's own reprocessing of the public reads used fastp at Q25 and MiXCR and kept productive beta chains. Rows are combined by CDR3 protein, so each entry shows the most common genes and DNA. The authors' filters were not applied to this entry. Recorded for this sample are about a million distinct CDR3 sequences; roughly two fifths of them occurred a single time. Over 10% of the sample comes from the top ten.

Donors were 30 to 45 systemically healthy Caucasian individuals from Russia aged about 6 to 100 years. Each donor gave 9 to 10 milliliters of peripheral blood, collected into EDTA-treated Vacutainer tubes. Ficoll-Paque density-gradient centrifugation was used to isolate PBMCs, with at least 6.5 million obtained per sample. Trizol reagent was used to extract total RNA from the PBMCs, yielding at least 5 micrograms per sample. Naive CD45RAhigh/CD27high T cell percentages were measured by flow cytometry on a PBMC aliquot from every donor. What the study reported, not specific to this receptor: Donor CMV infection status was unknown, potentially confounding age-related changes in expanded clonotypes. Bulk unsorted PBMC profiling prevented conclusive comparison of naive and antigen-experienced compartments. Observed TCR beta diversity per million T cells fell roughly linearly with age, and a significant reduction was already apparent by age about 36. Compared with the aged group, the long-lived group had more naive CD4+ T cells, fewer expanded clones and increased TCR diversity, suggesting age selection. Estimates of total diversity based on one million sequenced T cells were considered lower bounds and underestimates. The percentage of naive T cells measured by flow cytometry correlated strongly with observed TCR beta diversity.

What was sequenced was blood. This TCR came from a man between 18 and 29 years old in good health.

The CDR3 loop reads CATSDADRVEQFF. The DNA sequence reads TGTGCCACCAGTGATGCCGACAGGGTTGAGCAGTTCTTC. The V and J genes are TRBV24-1 and TRBJ2-1, and 7 junction bases match TRBD1. In the germline V gene, CDR1 corresponds to KGHDR and CDR2 to SFDVKD. V is pruned by 3 bases and J by 9 bases, leaving 4 bases of the junction without a gene match. The CDR3, cysteine through phenylalanine, is 13 amino acids long. Of all the DNA, just the CDR3 is kept, 39 bases in frame from base 1.